Below are 2 T cell receptor beta chains sequenced from a single sample in a study of early T cells in non-severe SARS-CoV-2 infection. One entry per CDR3 protein results from TCRdb running MiXCR on the 5' RACE reads. In the table there are approximately 20,000 distinct CDR3 sequences, approximately 5.6% of which are singletons. Sequencing input: whole blood. These receptors originate from an adult who was a healthcare worker with PCR-confirmed SARS-CoV-2 infection or an uninfected control (not recorded which).

This clonotype qualifies as medium-sized. The chain recombines TRBV6-1 with TRBJ2-3; weak D call: TRBD1 (6 bases). V shed 4 bases and J shed 4 bases, with 15 bases lying between them. Germline-derived CDR1 and CDR2 are MNHNS and SASEGT. The CDR3 runs 15 residues. The CDR3 DNA reads as TGTGCCAGCAGTGCAATGCAAACAGGGCCAGATACGCAGTATTTT. Its protein product is CASSAMQTGPDTQYF.

This clonotype has a count of ten or more. This chain connects TRBV19 to TRBJ2-5; D is undetermined. Between the trimmed V and J ends, which lost 6 bases and 1 base, there was a span of 15 bases. This CDR3 region has 15 residues. Germline CDR1 is LNHDA and CDR2 is SQIVND (reference sequence). CDR3: CASRNGRRIQETQYF. The CDR3 nucleotides read TGTGCCAGTAGGAACGGCCGGCGTATCCAAGAGACCCAGTACTTC.